The clone carrying this T cell receptor (beta chain) was detected only a few times. What it binds is unknown. The sample is drawn from a study of CD8 T cells in ankylosing spondylitis. Overall study results and limits: A TCR beta motif of 8 or 9 highly homologous variants appeared characteristic of ankylosing spondylitis blood. Within matched ankylosing spondylitis synovial fluid, disease-linked clones were reportedly significantly enriched. Peripheral blood held disease-linked clones only at relatively low frequency, and these were CD8+.

TCRdb recomputed calls from the 5' RACE reads with MiXCR, one row per CDR3 protein. This sample has just over 150,000 distinct CDR3 sequences, with around 17% found just once. The junction had 12 bases not matched to a gene; V was cut back by 8 bases and J by 7 bases. Germline values: CDR1 LNHNV, CDR2 YYDKDF (reference sequence). This CDR3 contains 15 residues. The chain carries TRBV15 and TRBJ2-1; 9 bases map to TRBD2. The sequencing sample was made of blood, either unsorted or a sorted T cell fraction (not recorded which). The sequence derives from a male donor with ankylosing spondylitis or in good health (not recorded which). Here the CDR3 DNA reads TGTGCCACCCAGATGACTAGCGGATGGGGGAATGAGCAGTTCTTC. Encoded protein: CATQMTSGWGNEQFF.